These 28 T cell receptor beta chains came from one sample sequenced in a study of cytomegalovirus exposure and HLA in healthy donors. Primers included in the PCR were 60 Vbeta and 13 Jbeta primers. This table comes from immunoSEQ multiplex PCR, and its TCRdb copy is limited to in-frame clones, with some not included. The table has about 150,000 clones, around 80% seen once. Sample: PBMCs. All receptors derive from a man aged 18 to 30 in good health and CMV-seropositive.

The chain has TRBV6-6 and TRBJ1-1, with D hard to call. The CDR3 runs to 15 residues. Germline V CDR1 and CDR2: MNHNY, SVGAGI (reference sequence). Trimming took 2 bases from V and 6 from J, leaving 16 bases between them. CDR3 region: CASSYPGVDAAEAFF. CDR3 bases: TGTGCCAGCAGTTACCCGGGAGTGGACGCCGCTGAAGCTTTCTTT.

The chain is built from TRBV7-5 and TRBJ2-7; the table's D call of TRBD2 was not tested on the DNA. TRBV7-5 is deemed a pseudogene. The CDR3 extends over 17 amino acids. The CDR3 DNA reads as TGTGCCAGAAGCCCAACCCCGGTGCGAGGCCTCTCCTACGAGCAGTACTTC. Protein sequence: CARSPTPVRGLSYEQYF.

The chain recombines TRBV7-9 with TRBJ2-5; possible D gene TRBD2, 7 bases. Between the trimmed V and J ends, which lost 5 bases and 5 bases, there was a span of 21 bases. The CDR3 sequence is 16 residues long. Germline CDR1 reads SEHNR; CDR2 reads FQNEAQ (reference sequence). For the CDR3, the DNA is TGTGCCAGCAGCCCCAGGGCTAGCGGAAGGGGGGAGACCCAGTACTTC. It yields the protein CASSPRASGRGETQYF. Supplemented by reference TRBV7-9 and TRBJ2-5, the full variable domain reads DTGVSQNPRHKITKRGQNVTFRCDPISEHNRLYWYRQTLGQGPEFLTYFQNEAQLEKSRLLSDRFSAERPKGSFSTLEIQRTEQGDSAMYLCASSPRASGRGETQYFGPGTRLLVL.

Only a few counts were recorded for this clone. The chain uses TRBV9 and TRBJ2-5, with D perhaps TRBD2 (5 bases). V was pared by 0 bases and J by 7 bases, with 7 bases between. Germline values: CDR1 SGDLS, CDR2 YYNGEE. This CDR3 is built from 12 residues. Here the CDR3 DNA reads TGTGCCAGCAGCGTAGATGAGGGGACCCAGTACTTC. This sequence encodes CASSVDEGTQYF.

This clone showed up just once. The chain links TRBV6-6 to TRBJ2-5, with D possibly TRBD1 on 6 matching bases. The J call may be in error: the DNA end matches TRBJ2-7 better. CDR3 size: 11 residues. Germline V CDR1 and CDR2: MNHNY, SVGAGI (reference sequence). The CDR3 DNA reads TGTGCCACCAGGGGAGCAAACGAGCAGTACTTC. Its translation: CATRGANEQYF.

The chain has TRBV10-2 and TRBJ2-5; a weak D match, TRBD1 (7 bases). The J call may not be correct, given that the DNA end is closer to TRBJ2-7. The CDR3 is 14 amino acids. Germline V CDR1 and CDR2: WSHSY, SAAADI. CDR3 sequence (DNA): TGCGCCAGCGGTACGGTAGGAGGGGGCGGCGAGCAGTACTTC. It translates to CASGTVGGGGEQYF.

This chain uses TRBV5-1 with TRBJ2-3; TRBD1 aligns across 7 bases. The CDR3 sequence is 14 residues long. The ends lost 5 bases at V and 3 bases at J; junction bases unmatched: 6. CDR1 is SGHRS and CDR2 is YFSETQ in the germline V gene. This chain's CDR3 is CASRGGWGTDTQYF. Written as DNA, the CDR3 is TGCGCCAGCAGAGGGGGCTGGGGGACAGATACGCAGTATTTT.

The rearrangement links TRBV18 to TRBJ1-1, with 7 bases matching TRBD1. Germline V gene lookup returns CDR1 KGHSH and CDR2 LQKENI. This CDR3 has 13 amino acids. Germline trimming cut 6 bases from V and 1 base from J; bases unmatched to any gene: 2. CDR3 loop: CASSQGGNTEAFF. The CDR3 DNA reads TGTGCCAGCTCCCAGGGGGGGAACACTGAAGCTTTCTTT.

The chain uses TRBV6-1 and TRBJ2-1; 13 nucleotides match TRBD2. The CDR3 totals 15 residues. The germline CDR1 and CDR2 sequences are MNHNS and SASEGT. V was pared by 6 bases and J by 5 bases, with 4 bases of the junction left unmatched. The CDR3 coding sequence is TGTGCCAGCAGGGAACTAGCGGGAGGGAACAATGAGCAGTTCTTC. It translates to CASRELAGGNNEQFF.

This clone was counted between two and nine times. The rearrangement uses TRBV19 and TRBJ2-7; 11 bases are a match to TRBD1. The CDR3 spans 16 residues. CDR1 is LNHDA, CDR2 SQIVND, per germline (reference sequence). After removal of 5 bases from V and 1 base from J, the junction contained 7 bases not matched to a gene. The CDR3 here is CASSQYGQGASYEQYF. The CDR3 bases are TGTGCCAGTAGTCAATATGGACAGGGGGCTTCCTACGAGCAGTACTTC. The full variable domain, completed using reference TRBV19 and TRBJ2-7, is DGGITQSPKYLFRKEGQNVTLSCEQNLNHDAMYWYRQDPGQGLRLIYYSQIVNDFQKGDIAEGYSVSREKKESFPLTVTSAQKNPTAFYLCASSQYGQGASYEQYFGPGTRLTVT.

CDR3 region: CASSPDREGETQYF. Here the CDR3 DNA reads TGTGCCAGCAGCCCAGACAGGGAAGGAGAGACCCAGTACTTC. The V call is TRBV7-3, the J call TRBJ2-5; 7 bases are shared with TRBD1. Trimming at V came to 5 bases and at J to 4 bases, leaving 7 bases not matched to a gene. The germline V gene encodes CDR1 SGHTA and CDR2 FQGTGA. The CDR3 length is 14 residues.

The chain employs TRBV29-1 and TRBJ2-5; D perhaps matches TRBD1 (6 bases). The DNA end is more similar to TRBJ2-7, so the J call may be wrong. The CDR3 is made up of 13 amino acids. The V gene's germline CDR1 is SQVTM and CDR2 ANQGSEA. CDR3 residues: CSFVDRDNYEQYF. CDR3 nucleotide sequence: TGCAGCTTCGTCGACCGGGACAACTACGAGCAGTACTTC.

The sample holds a few counts of this clone. This sequence joins TRBV12-5 and TRBJ2-5, with a possible D match to TRBD2 (6 bases). CDR1 LGHNT and CDR2 FRNRAP come from the germline V gene. V gave up 4 bases and J gave up 5 bases, with 14 bases separating them. This CDR3 has 14 residues. CDR3 sequence (DNA): TGTGCTAGTGGTTCCGGCGGGGTTCGGGAGACCCAGTACTTC. Protein product: CASGSGGVRETQYF.

The V call is TRBV7-3, the J call TRBJ1-1, with 8 bases that match TRBD1. Germline values: CDR1 SGHTA, CDR2 FQGTGA. J lost 6 bases, V lost 7 bases, and 16 bases had no gene match. CDR3 length: 16 amino acids. This CDR3 is CASILVPGQVDAEAFF. The CDR3 DNA sequence: TGTGCCAGCATCCTCGTACCGGGACAGGTAGACGCTGAAGCTTTCTTT.

The chain links TRBV5-1 to TRBJ2-2; 7 nucleotides agree with TRBD2. V lost 0 bases, J lost 4 bases, and 6 bases stayed unmatched. The CDR3 spans 16 residues. Germline V gene lookup returns CDR1 SGHRS and CDR2 YFSETQ. CDR3 residues: CASSLEGSGLTGELFF. CDR3 in DNA: TGCGCCAGCAGCTTGGAGGGTAGCGGGCTCACCGGGGAGCTGTTTTTT.

The genes are TRBV6-1 and TRBJ2-7, with 8 bases lining up with TRBD1. CDR1 is MNHNS, CDR2 SASEGT, per germline. J lost 4 bases, V lost 6 bases, and 5 bases had no gene match. The CDR3 runs to 13 residues. The CDR3: CASRGQGVYEQYF. The CDR3 DNA follows: TGTGCCAGCAGAGGACAGGGAGTGTACGAGCAGTACTTC.

This chain connects TRBV12-5 to TRBJ1-1, with TRBD1 matching 8 bases. V trimming: 11 bases; J trimming: 0 bases; junction bases outside the gene matches: 5. Germline CDR1 is LGHNT and CDR2 is FRNRAP. This CDR3 is 13 amino acids long. CDR3 amino acids: CAGSGGLNTEAFF. The CDR3 nucleotides are TGTGCTGGTTCAGGGGGCTTGAACACTGAAGCTTTCTTT.

This clone was counted only a few times. This chain uses TRBV19 with TRBJ2-7, with 9 bases aligning to TRBD1. V dropped 5 bases and J dropped 5; count of bases not matched to a gene: 19. This CDR3 spans 18 amino acids. Germline V gene lookup returns CDR1 LNHDA and CDR2 SQIVND (reference sequence). The DNA of the CDR3 is TGTGCCAGTAGTCTTAGGGGAACAGGGGGCGCGGATAACGACGAGCAGTACTTC. Translating it yields CASSLRGTGGADNDEQYF.

V usage is TRBV6-1 and J usage is TRBJ2-5; D remains unclear. The germline V gene encodes CDR1 MNHNS and CDR2 SASEGT. V lost 5 bases and J 2 bases, leaving 9 bases between the germline ends. This CDR3 is 13 amino acids long. The CDR3 spells CASSPRVQETQYF. CDR3 in DNA: TGTGCCAGCAGTCCCCGGGTACAAGAGACCCAGTACTTC.

The V and J genes are TRBV11-2 and TRBJ2-7, with D possibly TRBD2 on 5 matching bases. Germline CDR1 SGHAT, CDR2 FQNNGV. Trimming took 0 bases from V and 9 from J, leaving 15 bases between them. The CDR3 sequence is 14 residues long. CDR3 protein: CASSLEQGSLSQYF. CDR3 DNA: TGTGCCAGCAGCTTAGAACAAGGGAGCCTGTCGCAGTACTTC.

CDR3 sequence (DNA): TGTGCCAGCACCCCCGGACAGTTGGTTCAGCCCCAGCATTTT. Translated: CASTPGQLVQPQHF. This sequence joins TRBV2 and TRBJ1-5, with D possibly matching TRBD1 (6 bases). The CDR3 spans 14 residues. CDR1 and CDR2 from the germline V gene are SNHLY and FYNNEI. Trimming removed 7 bases at V and 6 bases at J, with 16 bases between. The complete variable domain, with remaining parts taken from reference TRBV2 and TRBJ1-5, reads EPEVTQTPSHQVTQMGQEVILRCVPISNHLYFYWYRQILGQKVEFLVSFYNNEISEKSEIFDDQFSVERPDGSNFTLKIRSTKLEDSAMYFCASTPGQLVQPQHFGDGTRLSIL.

The chain joins TRBV16 to TRBJ2-7; 11 bases map to TRBD2. V shed 0 bases, J shed 6 bases, and the junction held 4 bases outside the gene matches. CDR1 KGHSY and CDR2 FQNENV come from the germline V gene. The CDR3 runs 15 residues. The CDR3 coding sequence is TGTGCCAGCAGCCAATCTGGCCTAGCGGGAGGCGAGCAGTACTTC. Its translation: CASSQSGLAGGEQYF.

The chain has TRBV30 and TRBJ1-3; D call uncertain. Germline CDR1 reads GTSNPN; CDR2 reads SVGIG (reference sequence). Trimming shortened V by 2 bases and J by 0 bases, and 5 bases separated the two germline ends. The CDR3 has 13 residues. This CDR3 reads CAWSRVSGNTIYF. CDR3 bases: TGTGCCTGGAGTCGGGTCTCTGGAAACACCATATATTTT. The whole variable domain, filled in from reference TRBV30 and TRBJ1-3, reads SQTIHQWPATLVQPVGSPLSLECTVEGTSNPNLYWYRQAAGRGLQLLFYSVGIGQISSEVPQNLSASRPQDRQFILSSKKLLLSDSGFYLCAWSRVSGNTIYFGEGSWLTVV.

A note on this clone: An end of the junction does not agree with germline; a read error may underlie this. CDR3 in amino acids: CAPSPRRLAGGETQYF. The CDR3 coding sequence is TGTGCCCCCAGCCCCCGGCGACTAGCGGGAGGGGAGACCCAGTACTTC. The chain is built from TRBV15 and TRBJ2-5, with TRBD2 matching over 14 bases. Germline V gives CDR1 LNHNV, CDR2 YYDKDF (reference sequence). The CDR3 extends over 16 amino acids.

J is TRBJ1-4 and V is TRBV5-1; no clear D gene. This CDR3 has 14 amino acids. V was pared by 2 bases and J by 0 bases, with 5 bases between. Germline values: CDR1 SGHRS, CDR2 YFSETQ. The CDR3, as DNA: TGCGCCAGCAGCTTTATCTCAACTAATGAAAAACTGTTTTTT. Amino acid sequence: CASSFISTNEKLFF.

This chain links TRBV28 with TRBJ2-3; 11 positions match TRBD1. CDR1 is MDHEN and CDR2 is SYDVKM in the germline V gene. V dropped 9 bases and J dropped 2; count of bases not matched to a gene: 4. This CDR3 region has 14 residues. Written as DNA, the CDR3 is TGTGCCAGTAGGACAGGGGGCGTCACAGATACGCAGTATTTT. It specifies CASRTGGVTDTQYF.

The CDR3 spells CASSLEGTSGNTIYF. The DNA of the CDR3 is TGTGCCAGCAGTTTGGAGGGGACCTCTGGAAACACCATATATTTT. V gene TRBV2 combines with J gene TRBJ1-3; weak D call: TRBD1 (5 bases). The CDR3 loop spans 15 amino acids. Germline CDR1 reads SNHLY; CDR2 reads FYNNEI. V dropped 5 bases and J dropped 0 bases, with 11 bases sitting between them.

V gene TRBV4-1 combines with J gene TRBJ2-7; 12 nucleotides match TRBD2. The ends lost 2 bases at V and 4 bases at J; junction bases unmatched: 3. Germline assignment: CDR1 MGHRA and CDR2 YSYEKL. The CDR3 is 15 amino acids. This chain's CDR3 is CASSQSTSGRYEQYF. The CDR3 DNA sequence: TGCGCCAGCAGCCAAAGTACTAGCGGGAGGTACGAGCAGTACTTC.